The entry that follows covers one T cell receptor beta chain sequence. Its antigen is currently not known. The record has no base qualities; no much larger clone is one base away. TCR beta CDR3 regions were amplified from RNA transcripts. A first-round RT-PCR of the TCR CDR3 used the HTBI primer set with the Qiagen OneStep RT-PCR kit. Libraries were constructed in a second round of multiplex PCR, after which size selection and purification were carried out. Libraries were sequenced paired-end with 100 bp reads on an Illumina HiSeq2000. The authors processed their data as follows. Raw data were processed with SOAPnuke, discarding reads with adapters, uncalled bases, mean Phred below 15, or no exact constant-primer or identifier match. COPE v1.2.5 was used to merge the high-quality paired reads, and each unique nucleotide sequence was defined as a clonotype. Clonotypes were aligned to IMGT TRBV, TRBD and TRBJ reference segments using MiTCR v1.1. Only V-J combinations with frequency above 0.0001, covering 99% to 99.2% of repertoires, were analysed. The TCS score was defined as F50 (clonal expansion) divided by E x V (chaos), with BLOSUM62-based TCRdist calculated between CDR3 peptides within each V-J. Welch's t-statistics and random forest reduced just over 500 V-J features to 13, which were used in a naive Bayes classifier (R e1071). TCRdb reworked the public reads: Q25 trimming with fastp, MiXCR clone assembly, productive beta chains retained. Under each unique CDR3 protein, matching rows form one entry showing the most common genes and DNA. V and J calls and clone size were set by TCRdb, not the authors. For this sample the table gives 500,000 to 600,000 distinct CDR3 sequences, of which roughly 21% were detected only once. The top ten clones comprise about 45% of the sample.

The sample is drawn from a study of T cells in Graves' hyperthyroidism and ophthalmopathy (dated by TCRdb to about 2019). Describing the broader study: Peripheral blood was collected at initial diagnosis, before any treatment. Following sampling, methimazole starting at 30 mg daily was given to hyperthyroidism patients, and high-dose intravenous methylprednisolone was given to ophthalmopathy patients. The study also compared thyroid tissue and blood T-cell repertoires from over 5 Graves' hyperthyroidism patients. The paper reports TCR Vbeta CDR3 sequencing of some 140 peripheral blood samples: around 45 ophthalmopathy, 70 to 85 hyperthyroidism and around 17 progressor patients. The 100 discovery patients were randomly split 7:3 into training and test sets. To identify TCR V-J signatures that set the groups apart, the researchers used a discovery cohort of roughly 100 patients, made up of 40 to 45 with Graves' ophthalmopathy and 57 with stable Graves' hyperthyroidism. Whether ophthalmopathy could be predicted prospectively was tested in an independent validation cohort made up of fewer than 20 hyperthyroidism patients plus 17 patients who later progressed to ophthalmopathy.

In the ophthalmopathy patients, disease was moderately to severely active, with a Clinical Activity Score of 3 or more, a NOSPECS grade of 4 or more, and a duration of less than 3 months. Patients with uncontrolled infections, other autoimmune diseases, pregnancy or lactation were excluded. Diagnoses were established on the basis of clinical symptoms, serum thyroxine and TRAb, thyroid ultrasound, and orbital computed tomography. Ficoll-Paque density gradient centrifugation was used to isolate PBMCs from 9.5 to 10 ml of fresh peripheral blood. Total RNA was extracted with Trizol reagent, and quality was checked on an Agilent 2100 Bioanalyzer. What the study reported, not specific to this receptor: In validation, the model predicted progression to ophthalmopathy a median of around six months before onset, with around 70% sensitivity and about 72% specificity. Ophthalmopathy was separated from stable hyperthyroidism by a 13 V-J signature model, with 85% to 90% sensitivity and about 81% specificity obtained in cross-validation and 80%/75% obtained in testing. Sample size was not statistically predetermined, and investigators were not blinded to group allocation. Most expanded thyroid clonotypes (frequency above 0.001) were also detected in blood, a finding suggesting that blood repertoires may reflect thyroid immune responses.

This receptor was identified in a middle-aged man with Graves' ophthalmopathy. What was sequenced was blood.

Here is the DNA: TGCGCCAGCAGGCAGGGGATTTCGGCAGATACGCAGTATTTT. Its coded protein is CASRQGISADTQYF. The V and J genes are TRBV4-1 and TRBJ2-3, and possibly TRBD1, on 6 matching bases. From cysteine to phenylalanine, the CDR3 is 14 amino acids long. Just the 42-base CDR3 DNA is kept, in frame starting at base 1. V was cut back by 6 bases and J by 4 bases, leaving a gap of 14 bases between them. Reading the germline V gene gives CDR1 MGHRA and CDR2 YSYEKL.